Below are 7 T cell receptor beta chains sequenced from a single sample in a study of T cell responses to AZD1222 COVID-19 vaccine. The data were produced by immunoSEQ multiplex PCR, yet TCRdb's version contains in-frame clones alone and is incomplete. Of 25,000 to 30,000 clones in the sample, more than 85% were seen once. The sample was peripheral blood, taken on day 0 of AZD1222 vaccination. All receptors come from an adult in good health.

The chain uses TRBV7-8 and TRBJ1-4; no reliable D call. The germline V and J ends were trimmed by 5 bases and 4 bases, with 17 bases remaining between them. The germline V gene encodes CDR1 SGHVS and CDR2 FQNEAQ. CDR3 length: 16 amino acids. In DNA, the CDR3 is TGTGCCAGCAGCCCCGGGGAGGGCTATCGTAATGAAAAACTGTTTTTT. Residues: CASSPGEGYRNEKLFF.

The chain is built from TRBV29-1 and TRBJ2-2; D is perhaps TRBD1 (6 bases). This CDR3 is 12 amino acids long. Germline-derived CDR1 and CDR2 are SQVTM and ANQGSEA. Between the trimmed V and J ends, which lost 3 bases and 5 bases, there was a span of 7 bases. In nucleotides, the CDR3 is TGCAGCGTTGAGGGGGCTACCGGGGAGCTGTTTTTT. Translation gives CSVEGATGELFF.

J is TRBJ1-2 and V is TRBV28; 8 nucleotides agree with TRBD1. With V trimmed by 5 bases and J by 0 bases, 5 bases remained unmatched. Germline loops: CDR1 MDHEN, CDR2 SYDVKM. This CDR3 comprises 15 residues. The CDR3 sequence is CASSIRQGSNYGYTF. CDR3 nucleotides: TGTGCCAGCAGTATCCGACAGGGGTCTAACTATGGCTACACCTTC.

The CDR3 sequence is CASSLKAGGDVRGTGELFF. CDR3 coding DNA: TGTGCCAGCAGCTTAAAGGCAGGGGGTGATGTGAGGGGAACCGGGGAGCTGTTTTTT. V is TRBV11-2 and J is TRBJ2-2, with TRBD1 identical over 7 bases. Germline V gene sequence: CDR1 SGHAT, CDR2 FQNNGV. V was pared by 2 bases and J by 5 bases, with 17 bases of the junction left unmatched. This CDR3 has 19 amino acids.

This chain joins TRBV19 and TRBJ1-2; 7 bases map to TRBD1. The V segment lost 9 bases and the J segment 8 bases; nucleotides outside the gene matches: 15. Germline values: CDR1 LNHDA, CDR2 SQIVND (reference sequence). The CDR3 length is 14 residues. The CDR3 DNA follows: TGTGCCAGCACCGGACAGGACGAAGCGTACGGCTACACCTTC. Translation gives CASTGQDEAYGYTF.

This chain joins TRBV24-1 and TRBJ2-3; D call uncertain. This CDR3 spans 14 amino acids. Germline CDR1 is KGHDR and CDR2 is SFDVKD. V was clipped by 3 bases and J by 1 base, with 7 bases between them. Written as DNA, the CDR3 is TGTGCCACCAGTGATATGGACGGCACAGATACGCAGTATTTT. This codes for CATSDMDGTDTQYF.

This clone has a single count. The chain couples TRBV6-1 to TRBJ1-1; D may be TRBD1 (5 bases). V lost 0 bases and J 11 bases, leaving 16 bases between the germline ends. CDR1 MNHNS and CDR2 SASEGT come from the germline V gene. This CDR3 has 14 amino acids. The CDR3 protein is CASSEAGTPPRAFF. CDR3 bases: TGTGCCAGCAGTGAAGCAGGGACCCCGCCGAGGGCTTTCTTT.